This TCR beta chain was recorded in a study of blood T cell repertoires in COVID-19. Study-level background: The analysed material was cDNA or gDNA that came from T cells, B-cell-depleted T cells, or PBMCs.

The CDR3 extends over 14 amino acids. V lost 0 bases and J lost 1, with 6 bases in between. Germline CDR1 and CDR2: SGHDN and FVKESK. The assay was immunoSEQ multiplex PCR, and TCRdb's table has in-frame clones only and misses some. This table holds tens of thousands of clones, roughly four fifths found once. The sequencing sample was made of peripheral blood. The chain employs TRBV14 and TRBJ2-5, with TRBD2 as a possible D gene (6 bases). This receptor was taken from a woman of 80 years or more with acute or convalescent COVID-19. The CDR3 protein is CASSQDSGQETQYF. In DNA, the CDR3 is TGTGCCAGCAGCCAAGATAGCGGCCAAGAGACCCAGTACTTC.